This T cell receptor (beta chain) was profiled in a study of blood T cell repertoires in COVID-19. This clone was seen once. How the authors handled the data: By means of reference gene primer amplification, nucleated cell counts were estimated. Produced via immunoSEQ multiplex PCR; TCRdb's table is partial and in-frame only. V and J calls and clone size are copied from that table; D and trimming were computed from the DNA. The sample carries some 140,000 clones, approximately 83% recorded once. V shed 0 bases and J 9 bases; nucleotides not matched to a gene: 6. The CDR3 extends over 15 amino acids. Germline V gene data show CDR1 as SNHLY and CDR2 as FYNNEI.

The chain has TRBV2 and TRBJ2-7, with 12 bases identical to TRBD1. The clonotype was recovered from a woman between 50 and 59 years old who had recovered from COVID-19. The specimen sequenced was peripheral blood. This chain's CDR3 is CASSEAGTGGTWQYF. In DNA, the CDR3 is TGTGCCAGCAGTGAAGCTGGGACAGGGGGCACCTGGCAGTACTTC.